This T cell receptor beta chain originates from a study of T cell repertoires in cytomegalovirus infection. Per the germline V gene, CDR1 is DFQATT and CDR2 is SNEGSKA (reference sequence). V was clipped by 3 bases and J by 2 bases, with 20 bases between them. The CDR3 runs 17 residues. This clonotype occurred many times. Its specificity is unknown. TCRdb passed the reads through MiXCR, listing each CDR3 protein once. The sample holds 400,000 to 550,000 distinct CDR3 sequences, about 11% seen once. Findings and caveats of the study: Summed public TCR beta family frequency identified CMV carriers bearing the relevant HLA.

The source of this sequence is a human donor in good health (CMV status not recorded). Some clones in this sample may be carry-over from other donors' samples. Specimen: PBMCs. The J gene is TRBJ1-5, the V gene TRBV20-1; no firm D call. CDR3: CSASTGGDFLGNQPQHF. The CDR3 DNA is TGCAGTGCTAGCACGGGTGGCGACTTTCTGGGCAATCAGCCCCAGCATTTT.